The 20 T cell receptor beta chains reported below all come from one sample, sequenced in a study of vaccination and CD4 T cells after COVID-19 (dated by TCRdb to 2021 to 2024). Taken with the paper, the label for treatment or condition translates to: roughly 11-day PBMC culture with coronavirus spike peptide pools or control peptides (ViraFEST assay). Libraries were built with PCR. The run used an Illumina iSeq 100. TCR sequencing of DNA from cultured CD4+ T cells used the Oncomine TCR Beta short-read assay at the Johns Hopkins FTIC core. In TCRdb, the public reads were trimmed at Q25 with fastp and aligned with MiXCR, with productive beta chains retained. A single entry per CDR3 protein holds the most common genes and DNA from its merged rows. The sample table contains 19,000 or so distinct CDR3 sequences; only one count was recorded for roughly 46% of them. In total, the top ten clones hold 3% of the sample.

Antigen specificity for these receptors is unknown. The sample consisted of CD4+ T cells from blood, cultured in vitro, taken after SARS-CoV-2 vaccination. The source is a human donor who had recovered from COVID-19.

The rearrangement links TRBV4-1 to TRBJ1-1, with D maybe TRBD1 (5 bases). Germline CDR1 reads MGHRA; CDR2 reads YSYEKL. Deletions cut 3 bases from V and 0 bases from J, with 17 bases between. The CDR3 covers 17 residues. The CDR3 nucleotides read TGCGCCAGCAGCCATTTTGGGGGTCCCCTCCTGAACACTGAAGCTTTCTTT. It codes for CASSHFGGPLLNTEAFF.

The gene calls are TRBV20-1 and TRBJ2-7, with 8 bases aligning to TRBD1. Germline CDR1 and CDR2: DFQATT and SNEGSKA (reference sequence). V was pared by 6 bases and J by 3 bases, with 7 bases of the junction left unmatched. This CDR3 is built from 13 residues. CDR3 coding DNA: TGCAGTGCCGCGGACAGGGTGGGCTACGAGCAGTACTTC. Protein product: CSAADRVGYEQYF.

V and J are TRBV6-2 or TRBV6-3 and TRBJ2-7; the D gene could be TRBD1 or TRBD2 (5 bases each). CDR3 length: 14 residues. V was trimmed by 2 bases and J by 2 bases, leaving 10 bases between them. The germline gives CDR1 MNHEY, CDR2 SVGEGT. Here the CDR3 reads CASSYHGTPYEQYF. CDR3 DNA: TGTGCCAGCAGTTACCATGGGACCCCCTACGAGCAGTACTTC.

The chain links TRBV20-1 to TRBJ1-4; D is possibly TRBD1 (6 bases). CDR1 and CDR2 from the germline V gene are DFQATT and SNEGSKA (reference sequence). V was cut by 4 bases and J by 13 bases, with 16 bases left in between. The CDR3 length is 12 residues. CDR3 loop: CSATKGGGGLFF. CDR3 in DNA: TGCAGTGCTACGAAAGGGGGGGGAGGACTGTTTTTT.

The genes are TRBV30 and TRBJ1-2; TRBD1 aligns across 7 bases. V was pared by 4 bases and J by 4 bases, with 3 bases of the junction left unmatched. CDR3 length: 12 residues. Germline CDR1 reads GTSNPN; CDR2 reads SVGIG (reference sequence). CDR3 loop: CAWNAGGYGYTF. In DNA form, the CDR3 reads TGTGCCTGGAACGCAGGGGGCTATGGCTACACCTTC.

The V call is TRBV27, the J call TRBJ1-2; tentatively, D is TRBD1 (6 bases). The CDR3 spans 14 residues. Looked up from germline, CDR1 is MNHEY and CDR2 is SMNVEV (reference sequence). Trimming removed 2 bases from V and 2 bases from J, with 9 bases in between. The CDR3 DNA follows: TGTGCCAGCAGTTTAAGGGGGGTAAACTATGGCTACACCTTC. Encoded protein: CASSLRGVNYGYTF.

The V gene is TRBV19, the J gene TRBJ1-1, with D possibly matching TRBD1 (5 bases). V was cut by 5 bases and J by 0 bases, with 10 bases left in between. Germline values: CDR1 LNHDA, CDR2 SQIVND (reference sequence). The CDR3 totals 14 residues. The CDR3 DNA sequence: TGTGCCAGTAGTCGGGGAGGGGTGAACACTGAAGCTTTCTTT. Amino acids: CASSRGGVNTEAFF.

The chain couples TRBV28 to TRBJ2-5; D remains unclear. CDR3 length: 14 residues. Germline CDR1 is MDHEN and CDR2 is SYDVKM. The V end was cut by 7 bases, the J end by 5 bases, with 17 bases between. CDR3 region: CASIKTANAETQYF. CDR3 sequence (DNA): TGTGCCAGCATCAAGACGGCCAACGCTGAGACCCAGTACTTC. The variable domain in full, with the rest retrieved from reference TRBV28 and TRBJ2-5, is DVKVTQSSRYLVKRTGEKVFLECVQDMDHENMFWYRQDPGLGLRLIYFSYDVKMKEKGDIPEGYSVSREKKERFSLILESASTNQTSMYLCASIKTANAETQYFGPGTRLLVL.

The V and J genes are TRBV27 and TRBJ1-1; D gene ambiguous. The CDR3 spans 16 residues. Germline lookup yields CDR1 MNHEY and CDR2 SMNVEV (reference sequence). Trimming left V 3 bases short and J 1 base short, with 15 bases between. Written as DNA, the CDR3 is TGTGCCAGCAGTTTGATGAGGAACGGACCGAACACTGAAGCTTTCTTT. This sequence encodes CASSLMRNGPNTEAFF.

This chain links TRBV6-1 with TRBJ1-2, with D possibly matching TRBD1 (5 bases). Germline CDR1 reads MNHNS; CDR2 reads SASEGT. With 1 base removed from V and 5 bases from J, the gap between germline ends came to 14 bases. The CDR3 consists of 15 residues. The CDR3 region is CASSEDAGPFYGYTF. The DNA of the CDR3 is TGTGCCAGCAGTGAAGACGCGGGGCCTTTTTATGGCTACACCTTC.

V is TRBV6-1 and J is TRBJ1-2, with 7 bases lining up with TRBD1. The ends lost 2 bases at V and 9 bases at J; junction bases unmatched: 3. The CDR3 runs 12 residues. Looked up from germline, CDR1 is MNHNS and CDR2 is SASEGT. The CDR3 nucleotides read TGTGCCAGCAGTGAACGACAGGGACGCTACACCTTC. Residues: CASSERQGRYTF.

The chain joins TRBV27 to TRBJ2-7; 12 bases map to TRBD1. Germline V gives CDR1 MNHEY, CDR2 SMNVEV (reference sequence). This CDR3 spans 16 amino acids. J was trimmed by 7 bases and V by 6 bases; bases with no gene match: 13. This chain's CDR3 is CASSNDGGQGAGEQYF. DNA for the CDR3: TGTGCCAGCAGCAACGACGGGGGACAGGGGGCTGGGGAGCAGTACTTC.

This clonotype has only a few counts. The chain employs TRBV20-1 and TRBJ1-3; possible D gene TRBD1, 5 bases. CDR1 and CDR2 from the germline V gene are DFQATT and SNEGSKA (reference sequence). The CDR3 loop spans 14 amino acids. Trimming removed 4 bases at V and 0 bases at J, with 10 bases between. The CDR3 region is CSATDTNSGNTIYF. Here the CDR3 DNA reads TGCAGTGCTACGGACACGAACTCTGGAAACACCATATATTTT.

The chain combines TRBV10-3 with TRBJ2-5, with 8 bases that match TRBD1. The CDR3 runs 14 residues. V lost 5 bases, J lost 3 bases, and 5 bases stayed unmatched. CDR1 is ENHRY, CDR2 SYGVKD, per germline. The CDR3 DNA reads TGTGCCATCAGTCTCGGGACAGGAGAAGAGACCCAGTACTTC. It translates to CAISLGTGEETQYF.

V and J are TRBV6-2 or TRBV6-3 and TRBJ1-3; D not certain. The CDR3 covers 13 residues. The germline gives CDR1 MNHEY, CDR2 SVGEGT. V lost 8 bases, J lost 0 bases, and 8 bases lay in between. The CDR3 sequence: CASRTASGNTIYF. In DNA form, the CDR3 reads TGTGCCAGCCGGACGGCCTCTGGAAACACCATATATTTT.

The chain recombines TRBV5-1 with TRBJ2-1; 7 nucleotides line up with TRBD1. V was clipped by 4 bases and J by 1 base; unmatched bases: 5. Germline V gene lookup returns CDR1 SGHRS and CDR2 YFSETQ. The CDR3 is 15 amino acids. CDR3 sequence reads: CASSRGQTSYNEQFF. For the CDR3, the DNA is TGCGCCAGCAGCCGGGGACAGACTTCCTACAATGAGCAGTTCTTC.

A few counts support this clonotype. The chain joins TRBV6-1 to TRBJ1-1; 9 bases are shared with TRBD1. Germline CDR1 is MNHNS and CDR2 is SASEGT. The CDR3 loop spans 14 amino acids. The V and J ends lost 3 bases and 5 bases, in that order; junction bases with no gene match: 4. CDR3 in amino acids: CASSETGGWTEAFF. CDR3 nucleotide sequence: TGTGCCAGCAGTGAGACAGGGGGATGGACTGAAGCTTTCTTT.

The V call is TRBV7-2, the J call TRBJ2-5; 7 positions match TRBD1. V trimming: 3 bases; J trimming: 5 bases; junction bases outside the gene matches: 6. Germline CDR1 and CDR2: SGHTA and FQGNSA. The length of the CDR3 is 14 residues. The CDR3 region has the DNA TGTGCCAGCAGCTTCGACAGGGCAGGGGAGACCCAGTACTTC. Amino acid sequence: CASSFDRAGETQYF.

The genes are TRBV7-9 and TRBJ1-1, with unresolved D. The CDR3 has 14 amino acids. With 0 bases removed from V and 8 bases from J, the gap between germline ends came to 13 bases. Looked up from germline, CDR1 is SEHNR and CDR2 is FQNEAQ (reference sequence). The CDR3: CASSLAESRLEAFF. CDR3 nucleotide sequence: TGTGCCAGCAGCTTAGCGGAATCTCGTCTGGAAGCTTTCTTT.

This clonotype was counted between two and nine times. The rearrangement joins TRBV6-5 to TRBJ2-5; 7 bases are a match to TRBD1. The CDR3 sequence is 16 residues long. V shed 2 bases, J shed 1 base, and the junction held 7 bases outside the gene matches. The germline V gene encodes CDR1 MNHEY and CDR2 SVGAGI. Here the CDR3 reads CASSYDRQGGQETQYF. For the CDR3, the DNA is TGTGCCAGCAGTTACGACCGACAGGGTGGCCAAGAGACCCAGTACTTC.